Shown below are 5 T cell receptor beta chains from a single sample sequenced in a study of T-cell reconstitution after alpha-beta-depleted transplantation in children. Unique molecular identifiers were built into the TCRbeta library. TCRdb fed the PCR reads into MiXCR, producing one record per CDR3 protein. The repertoire holds around 480,000 distinct CDR3 sequences, with about 33% as singletons. This specimen consisted of PBMCs from the stem cell graft donor, obtained from the stem cell graft. These receptors came from a human donor who donated a stem cell graft to a child with aplastic anemia.

This clonotype was seen just once. The DNA of the CDR3 is TGTGCCAGCTCACCAGGGCGACACGAAGAGACCCAGTACTTC. This translates into CASSPGRHEETQYF. The chain employs TRBV18 and TRBJ2-5; D gene uncertain. This CDR3 region has 14 residues. Germline values: CDR1 KGHSH, CDR2 LQKENI. V was trimmed by 2 bases and J by 3 bases, leaving 10 bases between them.

This clonotype has a count of ten or more. This chain joins TRBV7-2 and TRBJ2-1; 7 bases are shared with TRBD2. With V trimmed by 5 bases and J by 5 bases, 15 bases remained unmatched. Per germline, CDR1 SGHTA and CDR2 FQGNSA. CDR3 length: 17 residues. In DNA, the CDR3 is TGTGCCAGCAGCCCGGGGGGAAGGGTGCTTCTTGACAATGAGCAGTTCTTC. It yields the protein CASSPGGRVLLDNEQFF. Looking up the rest from reference TRBV7-2 and TRBJ2-1 gives the full variable domain: GAGVSQSPSNKVTEKGKDVELRCDPISGHTALYWYRQSLGQGLEFLIYFQGNSAPDKSGLPSDRFSAERTGGSVSTLTIQRTQQEDSAVYLCASSPGGRVLLDNEQFFGPGTRLTVL.

In its sample, this clonotype was seen a few times. The chain joins TRBV7-2 to TRBJ2-7; D may match TRBD1 or TRBD2 (5 bases each). Germline-derived CDR1 and CDR2 are SGHTA and FQGNSA. V lost 5 bases to trimming and J lost 7 bases, with 18 bases between them. The CDR3 contains 14 residues. The CDR3 nucleotides read TGTGCCAGCAGCAGTGGGGGACCCATCGCGGAGCAGTACTTC. Its translation is CASSSGGPIAEQYF.

This clonotype was found a few times. This sequence joins TRBV7-9 and TRBJ2-5, with a tentative D call TRBD1 (6 bases). The length of the CDR3 is 15 residues. CDR1 SEHNR and CDR2 FQNEAQ come from the germline V gene (reference sequence). V lost 4 bases and J 5 bases, leaving 17 bases between the germline ends. The CDR3, as DNA: TGTGCCAGCAGCTCGTCGGCAGGGGCCGGGGAGACCCAGTACTTC. Translating gives CASSSSAGAGETQYF.

The V call is TRBV28, the J call TRBJ2-7, with no clear D. Germline values: CDR1 MDHEN, CDR2 SYDVKM. This CDR3 comprises 12 residues. V was shortened by 5 bases and J by 0 bases, with 5 bases between the two germline ends. The CDR3 DNA reads as TGTGCCAGCAGTACAGACTCCTACGAGCAGTACGTC. Its protein is CASSTDSYEQYV.